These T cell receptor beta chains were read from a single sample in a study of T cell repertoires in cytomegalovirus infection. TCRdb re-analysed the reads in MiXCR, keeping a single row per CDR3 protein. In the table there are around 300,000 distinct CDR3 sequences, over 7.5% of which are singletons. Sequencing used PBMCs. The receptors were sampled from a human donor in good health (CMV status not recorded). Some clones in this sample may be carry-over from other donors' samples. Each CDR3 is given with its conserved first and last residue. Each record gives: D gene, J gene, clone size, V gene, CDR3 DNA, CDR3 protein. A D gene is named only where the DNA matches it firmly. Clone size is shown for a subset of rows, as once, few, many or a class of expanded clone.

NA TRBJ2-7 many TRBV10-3 TGTGCCATCACGGATACGGCCACCTACGAGCAGTACTTC CAITDTATYEQYF
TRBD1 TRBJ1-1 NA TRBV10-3 TGTGCCATTAGACAGGGGCCGAACACTGAAGCTTTCTTT CAIRQGPNTEAFF
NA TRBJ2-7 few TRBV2 TGTGCCAGCAGTGATAGGGGTGGTATCTCCTACGAGCAGTACTTC CASSDRGGISYEQYF
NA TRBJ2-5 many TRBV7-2 TGTGCCAGCAGCTTAACTATTATACGGGAAGAGACCCAGTACTTC CASSLTIIREETQYF
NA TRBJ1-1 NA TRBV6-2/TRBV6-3 TGTGCCAGCAGTTACGGGGGGAACACTGAAGCTTTCTTT CASSYGGNTEAFF
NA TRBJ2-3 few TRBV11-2 TGTGCCAGCAGCTTAGTGAGGCTTTCCACAGATACGCAGTATTTT CASSLVRLSTDTQYF
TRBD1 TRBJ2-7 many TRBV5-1 TGCGCCAGCAGCTTGGCCCGGACAGGGGGCGATTCCTCCTACGAGCAGTACTTC CASSLARTGGDSSYEQYF
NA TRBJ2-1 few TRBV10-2 TGCGCCAGCAGTTGGCTTACGGAGCAGTTCTTC CASSWLTEQFF
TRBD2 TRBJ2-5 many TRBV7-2 TGTGCCAGCGGAGTAGCGGGGGGGCTGGGGGAGACCCAGTACTTC CASGVAGGLGETQYF
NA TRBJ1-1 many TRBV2 TGTGCCAGCAGTGAAGCGCTTCCGACGGCTGAAGCTTTCTTT CASSEALPTAEAFF
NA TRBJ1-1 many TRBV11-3 TGTGCCAGCAGCTTAGGGGGACACTTGAACACTGAAGCTTTCTTT CASSLGGHLNTEAFF
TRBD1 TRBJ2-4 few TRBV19 TGTGCCAGTCAAGCGGGACAGGGGGATGTGAACATTCAGTACTTC CASQAGQGDVNIQYF
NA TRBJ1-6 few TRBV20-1 TGCAGTGCTAGGAGGGAACAAGAGTATAATTCACCCCTCCACTTT CSARREQEYNSPLHF
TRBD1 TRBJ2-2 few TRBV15 TGTGCCACCAGCCAAGGGACAGCGAACACCGGGGAGCTGTTTTTT CATSQGTANTGELFF
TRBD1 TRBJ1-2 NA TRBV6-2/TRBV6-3 TGTGCCAGCAGTTGGGACAGGGGGCATGGCTACACCTTC CASSWDRGHGYTF
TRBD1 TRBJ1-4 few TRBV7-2 TGTGCCAGCAGCTCACGGACAGGGGGGCTGGAACTGTTTTTT CASSSRTGGLELFF
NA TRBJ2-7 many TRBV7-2 TGTGCCAGCAGCTTAGCGTCCCCGGGGAATGAGCAGTACTTC CASSLASPGNEQYF
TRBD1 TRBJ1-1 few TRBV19 TGTGCCAGTAGAAGGACAGGGGCGAACACTGAAGCTTTCTTT CASRRTGANTEAFF
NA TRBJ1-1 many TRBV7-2 TGTGCCAGCAGCCTTAGGCCAGGCGGCACTGAAGCTTTCTTT CASSLRPGGTEAFF
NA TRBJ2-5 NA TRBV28 TGTGCCAGCAGTCCGTATAAGAGGGAGACCCAGTACTTC CASSPYKRETQYF
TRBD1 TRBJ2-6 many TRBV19 TGTGCCAGTAGTTTACAGGGGGCGCGTGGGGCCAACGTCCTGACTTTC CASSLQGARGANVLTF
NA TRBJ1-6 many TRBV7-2 TGTGCCAGCAGCTCGGAGACAGGAATCACCTATAATTCACCCCTCCACTTT CASSSETGITYNSPLHF
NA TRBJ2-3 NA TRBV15 TGTGCCACCAGCAGAGATCCAGTGGGGCGTAGCACAGATACGCAGTATTTT CATSRDPVGRSTDTQYF
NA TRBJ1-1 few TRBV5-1 TGCGCCAGCAGCTTGGAGCCGGGGAAGCACACTGAAGCTTTCTTT CASSLEPGKHTEAFF
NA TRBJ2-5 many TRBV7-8 TGTGCCAGCAGCTTAATAAGCGGACTGGGGGAGACCCAGTACTTC CASSLISGLGETQYF
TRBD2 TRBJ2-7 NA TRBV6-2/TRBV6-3 TGTGCCAGCAGTTCCGGGACTAGCGGGAGGAACGAGCAGTACTTC CASSSGTSGRNEQYF
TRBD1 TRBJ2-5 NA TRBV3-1 TGTGCCAGCAGCCAACGTTTGGGACAGGGGCCTCTATCTAGGGTTAGAGAGACCCAGTACTTC CASSQRLGQGPLSRVRETQYF
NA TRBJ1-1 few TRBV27 TGTGCCAGCAGGGTCGGTGGAAACACTGAAGCTTTCTTT CASRVGGNTEAFF
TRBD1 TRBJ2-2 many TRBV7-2 TGTGCCAGCAGCCGGAGACCCTGGACAGGGCCGAACACCGGGGAGCTGTTTTTT CASSRRPWTGPNTGELFF
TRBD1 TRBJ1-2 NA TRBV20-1 TGCAGTGCTGAGGGGGCGCAGATGGCATATGGCTACACCTTC CSAEGAQMAYGYTF
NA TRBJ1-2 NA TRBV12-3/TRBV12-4 TGTGCCAGCAGTTCTGAGTCAGGTGGCTACACCTTC CASSSESGGYTF
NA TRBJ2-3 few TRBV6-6 TGTGCCAGCAGTTATTATGCACCGTCAGATACGCAGTATTTT CASSYYAPSDTQYF
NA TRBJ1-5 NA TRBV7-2 TGTGCCAGCAGCTTCCTCGTTTATAGCAATCAGCCCCAGCATTTT CASSFLVYSNQPQHF
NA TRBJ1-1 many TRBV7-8 TGTGCCAGCAGCTTAGAGGCAGGGAACACTGAAGCTTTCTTT CASSLEAGNTEAFF
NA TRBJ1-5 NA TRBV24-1 TGTGCCACCAGTGACCACAATCAGCCCCAGCATTTT CATSDHNQPQHF
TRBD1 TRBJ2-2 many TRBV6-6 TGTGCCAGCAGACCGGGACAGGGGGCGCGGACCGGGGAGCTGTTTTTT CASRPGQGARTGELFF
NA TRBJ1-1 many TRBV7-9 TGTGCCAGTCATCCGGGGCCGAACACTGAAGCTTTCTTT CASHPGPNTEAFF
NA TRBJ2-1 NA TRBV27 TGTGCCAGCAGTACCTCCCTGAGTGGAGGCAGTGAGCAGTTCTTC CASSTSLSGGSEQFF
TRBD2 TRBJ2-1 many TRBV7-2 TGTGCCAGCACCCAGACTAGCGGGGGATGGAATGAGCAGTTCTTC CASTQTSGGWNEQFF
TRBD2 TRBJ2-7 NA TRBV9 TGTGCCAGCAGCGTAGACGTTGGGAGGGGCGAGCAGTACTTC CASSVDVGRGEQYF